The rows below give T cell receptor beta chains drawn from one sample of a study of T cells in Graves' hyperthyroidism and ophthalmopathy. TCRdb reprocessed the multiplex PCR reads via MiXCR and lists one record per CDR3 protein. The data contain about 610,000 distinct CDR3 sequences, about 15% of them singletons. The sequencing sample was made of blood. Every receptor here comes from a woman aged 40 to 49 with Graves' ophthalmopathy. Both conserved end residues are part of each CDR3. Fields, in order: clone size, V gene, D gene, J gene, CDR3 DNA, CDR3 protein. The D gene is left open where the match is weak. A row's size may be missing; if present it is once, few, many or a size class.

>.|TRBV18|.|TRBJ2-7
TGTGCCAGCTCACCCGATATCGGAGACGAGCAGTACTTC
CASSPDIGDEQYF
>many|TRBV12-3/TRBV12-4|TRBD1|TRBJ1-1
TGTGCCAGCACCGCAACAGGGGGTGCCGCTGAAGCTTTCTTT
CASTATGGAAEAFF
>.|TRBV20-1|TRBD1|TRBJ2-2
TGCAGTGCTAGCGACAGGGGCGGCACCGGGGAGCTGTTTTTT
CSASDRGGTGELFF
>.|TRBV6-1|TRBD2|TRBJ2-5
TGTGCCAGCAGTCCGAGACTAGCGGGGGGTTCAGAGACCCAGTACTTC
CASSPRLAGGSETQYF
>few|TRBV12-3/TRBV12-4|.|TRBJ2-2
TGTGCCAGCAGTTTTGGGCCAATGTTGTCCGGGGAGCTGTTTTTT
CASSFGPMLSGELFF
>.|TRBV24-1|TRBD1|TRBJ1-5
TGTGCCACCAGTGATTGGACAGGGTTGGGCAATCAGCCCCAGCATTTT
CATSDWTGLGNQPQHF
>.|TRBV24-1|.|TRBJ2-2
TGTGCCACCAAAGCAGTAAAATCTCAGGCCGGCGGGGAGCTGTTTTTT
CATKAVKSQAGGELFF
>.|TRBV12-3/TRBV12-4|.|TRBJ2-2
TGTGTCAGCAGCCCCCGTAGCATAACCGGGGAGCTGTTTTTT
CVSSPRSITGELFF
>.|TRBV6-2/TRBV6-3|.|TRBJ2-3
TGTGCCAGCGTAGCGGTGGACACAGATACGCAGTATTTT
CASVAVDTDTQYF
>many|TRBV6-5|TRBD1|TRBJ2-5
TGTGCCAGCAGTTCACTCGACAGGGAATTTCGAGGGGAGACCCAGTACTTC
CASSSLDREFRGETQYF
>many|TRBV6-5|TRBD2|TRBJ2-1
TGTGCGACAAGGGAGACTAGCGGGAGGGCTTATTACAATGAGCAGTTCTTC
CATRETSGRAYYNEQFF
>many|TRBV7-2|TRBD1|TRBJ1-1
TGTGCCAGCAGCTTAGATAGGGGGCCCACTGAAGCTTTCTTT
CASSLDRGPTEAFF
>many|TRBV20-1|.|TRBJ2-7
TGCAGTGCTGCCGAGGGATCTGGAGGCGGCGAGCAGTACTTC
CSAAEGSGGGEQYF
>.|TRBV10-3|TRBD2|TRBJ2-1
TGTGCCATCAGACTAGCGGGAGGGGAGCAGTTCTTC
CAIRLAGGEQFF
>many|TRBV30|.|TRBJ2-5
TGTGCCTGGAGTGAAATTGGCGGCCTAGGAGAGACCCAGTACTTC
CAWSEIGGLGETQYF
>many|TRBV7-9|.|TRBJ2-2
TGTGCCAGCAGCTCCCTGCGCGGGGAGCTGTTTTTT
CASSSLRGELFF
>.|TRBV19|.|TRBJ1-5
TGTGCCAGCGGAGGAGTTTATCAGCCCCAGCATTTT
CASGGVYQPQHF
>many|TRBV2|.|TRBJ2-7
TGTGCCAGCAGGACACAGGGCTCCTACGAGCAGTACTTC
CASRTQGSYEQYF
>many|TRBV12-3/TRBV12-4|.|TRBJ1-2
TGTGCCAGCAGTTATCGACAGATCCCAATTTATGGCTACACCTTC
CASSYRQIPIYGYTF
>.|TRBV11-2|.|TRBJ2-3
TGTGCCAGCAGCTGGACTGGTAATACGCAGTATTTT
CASSWTGNTQYF
>many|TRBV12-3/TRBV12-4|TRBD2|TRBJ2-5
TGTGCCAGCACCGCTAGCGGGATTGAGACCCAGTACTTC
CASTASGIETQYF
>.|TRBV6-1|TRBD2|TRBJ2-7
TGTGCCAGCAGTCGCGTAGCGGGAGGGTTCTACGAGCAGTACTTC
CASSRVAGGFYEQYF
>many|TRBV6-1|.|TRBJ1-5
TGTGCCAGCAGCGTGGACAGATTTAGCAATCAGCCCCAGCATTTT
CASSVDRFSNQPQHF
>few|TRBV11-1|TRBD1|TRBJ2-3
TGTGCCAGCACTCCACCCTGGACAGGGACGACAGATACGCAGTATTTT
CASTPPWTGTTDTQYF
>many|TRBV6-8|TRBD1|TRBJ1-2
TGTGCCAGCAGTCTAACTTCGACAGGGAGTACCTATGGCTACACCTTC
CASSLTSTGSTYGYTF
>many|TRBV7-2|.|TRBJ2-7
TGTGCCAGCAGTCCCGGGGCCTACGAGCAGTACTTC
CASSPGAYEQYF
>many|TRBV6-1|.|TRBJ2-2
TGTGCCAGCAGGACGACAGGGAACACCGGGGAGCTGTTTTTT
CASRTTGNTGELFF
>many|TRBV30|.|TRBJ1-1
TGTGCCTGGAGTGTATCAGGGTCCACTGAAGCTTTCTTT
CAWSVSGSTEAFF
>many|TRBV6-5|.|TRBJ2-5
TGTGCCAGCTATATCGGGGGCTTGGAGACCCAGTACTTC
CASYIGGLETQYF
>few|TRBV30|.|TRBJ2-7
TGTGCCTGGAGTGTAGAATTGGGGGGCGAGCAGTACTTC
CAWSVELGGEQYF
>few|TRBV6-4|TRBD2|TRBJ2-7
TGTGCCAGCAGTGACTCGGGACTAGCGGTCTACGAGCAGTACTTC
CASSDSGLAVYEQYF
>.|TRBV7-3|.|TRBJ2-2
TGTGCCAGCAGCTTAACGTCGGGAGTCGGGGCCGGGGAGCTGTTTTTT
CASSLTSGVGAGELFF
>few|TRBV20-1|.|TRBJ2-7
TGCAGTGCTAGATGGCTCGACGAGCAGTACTTC
CSARWLDEQYF
>.|TRBV6-1|.|TRBJ1-5
TGTGCCAGCAGTGAAGCAGGCTTCTGGCAGCCCCAGCATTTT
CASSEAGFWQPQHF
>few|TRBV20-1|.|TRBJ2-2
TGCAGTGCTAGTCAAGGGATCGCCGGGGAGCTGTTTTTT
CSASQGIAGELFF
>few|TRBV3-1|.|TRBJ1-1
TGTGCCAGCAGCCCGAAACGCGGGACAAAGAACACTGAAGCTTTCTTT
CASSPKRGTKNTEAFF
>.|TRBV18|.|TRBJ2-5
TGTGCCAGCTCACCACAACCCGGAGGAGAGACCCAGTACTTC
CASSPQPGGETQYF
>.|TRBV18|.|TRBJ2-7
TGTGCCAGCTCACCCAGTGAGAGACACGAGCAGTACTTC
CASSPSERHEQYF
>many|TRBV19|.|TRBJ2-5
TGTGCCAGTAGTCCCCAACATTGGGACCAAGAGACCCAGTACTTC
CASSPQHWDQETQYF
>many|TRBV6-2/TRBV6-3|TRBD1|TRBJ2-7
TGTGCCAGCAGGACCGGGACAGGGGTCTACGAGCAGTACTTC
CASRTGTGVYEQYF
>many|TRBV24-1|TRBD2|TRBJ2-5
TGTGCCACCAGTGATTCCGGACTAGCGGGAGAAGAGACCCAGTACTTC
CATSDSGLAGEETQYF
>many|TRBV6-5|.|TRBJ2-2
TGTGCCAGCAGTTACGTAGGGGACAACACCGGGGAGCTGTTTTTT
CASSYVGDNTGELFF
>.|TRBV7-9|.|TRBJ2-7
TGTGCCAGCAGCTTAGTTTCCAACTATCAGTACTTC
CASSLVSNYQYF
>many|TRBV11-1|TRBD2|TRBJ2-5
TGTGCCAGCAGCTCCGGACTAGCGGGAGATGGGGGAGAGACCCAGTACTTC
CASSSGLAGDGGETQYF
>many|TRBV6-1|TRBD1|TRBJ1-5
TGTGCCAGCAGTGGATCCCCCGGGACAGTAGTTCAGCCCCAGCATTTT
CASSGSPGTVVQPQHF
>.|TRBV24-1|.|TRBJ2-5
TGTGCCACCAGTGATACAACTGAGACCCAGTACTTC
CATSDTTETQYF
>.|TRBV12-5|TRBD2|TRBJ2-7
TGTGCTAGTGGTTTAAGACTAGCGGGGACCTACGAGCAGTACTTC
CASGLRLAGTYEQYF
>few|TRBV9|TRBD1|TRBJ1-4
TGTGCCAGCAGCCCCCGGGGGGGACAGAGTAATGAAAAACTGTTTTTT
CASSPRGGQSNEKLFF
>.|TRBV5-5|.|TRBJ2-7
TGTGCCAGCAGTACAGGGTCTGGGGAGCAGTACTTC
CASSTGSGEQYF
>many|TRBV28|TRBD2|TRBJ2-5
TGTGCCAGCAGACACACCGGGACTAGCGTATTCAAAGAGACCCAGTACTTC
CASRHTGTSVFKETQYF
>many|TRBV6-2/TRBV6-3|TRBD1|TRBJ2-7
TGTGCCAGCAAGGGGACAGGACGGGACTACGAGCAGTACTTC
CASKGTGRDYEQYF
>many|TRBV5-1|.|TRBJ1-2
TGCGCCAGCAGCTTGGGACAGGAAGGCTATGGCTACACCTTC
CASSLGQEGYGYTF
>.|TRBV15|TRBD1|TRBJ2-5
TGTGCCACCAGCAGAGATACGACGGGGACAGGTCGAGGAGAGACCCAGTACTTC
CATSRDTTGTGRGETQYF
>few|TRBV18|.|TRBJ2-7
TGTGCCAGCTCACCACAGGTCAACAGTCCAAACTACGAGCAGTACTTC
CASSPQVNSPNYEQYF
>few|TRBV24-1|TRBD1|TRBJ2-2
TGTGCCACCAGTGACTTCGGGACAGGGAGGACCGGGGAGCTGTTTTTT
CATSDFGTGRTGELFF
>many|TRBV9|.|TRBJ1-1
TGTGCCAGCAGCGTAGGTCCAGGAGACACTGAAGCTTTCTTT
CASSVGPGDTEAFF
>.|TRBV11-2|.|TRBJ2-5
TGTGCCAGCAGCTTACAAGCCACTCGTAGGGTTCGAGAGACCCAGTACTTC
CASSLQATRRVRETQYF
>many|TRBV6-1|TRBD1|TRBJ2-7
TGTGCCAGCAGTGAGATGGGGCAGGGGGCCCACGAGCAGTACTTC
CASSEMGQGAHEQYF
>few|TRBV20-1|TRBD2|TRBJ2-7
TGCAGTGCATTGAGGGGTGCGGGAGGGGCCTACGAGCAGTACTTC
CSALRGAGGAYEQYF
>many|TRBV6-5|.|TRBJ1-1
TGTGCCAGCAGTTACGCAGGAGACAGGCACACTGAAGCTTTCTTT
CASSYAGDRHTEAFF